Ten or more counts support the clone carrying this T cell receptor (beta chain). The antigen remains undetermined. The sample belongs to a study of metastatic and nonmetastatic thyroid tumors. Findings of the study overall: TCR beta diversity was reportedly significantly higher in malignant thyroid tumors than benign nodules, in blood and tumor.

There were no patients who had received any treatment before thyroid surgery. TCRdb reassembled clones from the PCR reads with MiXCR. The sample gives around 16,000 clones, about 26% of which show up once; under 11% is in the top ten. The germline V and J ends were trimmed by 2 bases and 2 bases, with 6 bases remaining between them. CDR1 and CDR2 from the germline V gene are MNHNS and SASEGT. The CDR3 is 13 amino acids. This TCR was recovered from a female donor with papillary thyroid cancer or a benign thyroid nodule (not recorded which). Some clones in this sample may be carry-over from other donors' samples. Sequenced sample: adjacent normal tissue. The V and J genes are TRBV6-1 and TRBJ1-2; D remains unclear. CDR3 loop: CASSERKNYGYTF. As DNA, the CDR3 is TGTGCCAGCAGTGAACGGAAAAACTATGGCTACACCTTC.